Described below is a single TCR beta chain sequence and its context. The antigen is unknown. The junction departs from germline at one end; a sequencing error may be responsible. The record originates from a study of blood T cells in healthy people across ages. Together with a sample-barcoded 5' primer, a J-beta primer mix was included in a second PCR lasting about 6 to 11 cycles. Each cDNA molecule received a tag from a template-switch adaptor that had 12 random nucleotides. TCRdb fed the 5' RACE reads into MiXCR, producing one record per CDR3 protein. The profile covers 550,000 to 700,000 distinct CDR3 sequences, with 27% appearing a single time and around a sixth taken by the ten largest. Study results and limitations: PBMC samples, being unsorted, prevented any conclusive comparison of naive and antigen-experienced cells. Greater diversity and more naive CD4+ cells were seen in long-lived donors than in aged donors.

This CDR3 is built from 15 residues. Germline CDR1 and CDR2: SGDLS and YYNGEE. Sequencing was carried out using blood. The J gene is TRBJ2-3, the V gene TRBV9; 9 bases line up with TRBD2. The sequence came from a woman aged 65 to 85 in good health. The DNA of the CDR3 is TGTGCCAGCGGCGTCCTAGCGGGGTTTTCGGATACGCAGTATTTT. Its protein is CASGVLAGFSDTQYF.